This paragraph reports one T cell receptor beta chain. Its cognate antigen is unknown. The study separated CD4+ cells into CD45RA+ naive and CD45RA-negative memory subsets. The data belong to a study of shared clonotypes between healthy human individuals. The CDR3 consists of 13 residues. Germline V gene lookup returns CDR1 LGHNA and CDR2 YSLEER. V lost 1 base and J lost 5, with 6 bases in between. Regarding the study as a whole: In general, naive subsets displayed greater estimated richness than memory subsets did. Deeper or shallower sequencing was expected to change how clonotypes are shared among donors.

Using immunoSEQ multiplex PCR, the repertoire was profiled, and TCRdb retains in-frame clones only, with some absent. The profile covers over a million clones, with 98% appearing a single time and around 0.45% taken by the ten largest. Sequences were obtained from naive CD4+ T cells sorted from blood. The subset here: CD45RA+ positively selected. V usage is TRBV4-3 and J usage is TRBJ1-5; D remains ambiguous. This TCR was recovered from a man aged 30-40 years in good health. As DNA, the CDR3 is TGCGCCAGCAGCCAAGGCGCGGATCAGCCCCAGCATTTT. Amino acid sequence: CASSQGADQPQHF.